The rows below give T cell receptor beta chains drawn from one sample of a study of blood T cell repertoires in COVID-19. Sequenced by immunoSEQ multiplex PCR; TCRdb stores in-frame clones only, minus some. The table shows 410,000 or so clones, with 86% occurring only once. The sequencing input was peripheral blood. These receptors came from a woman in her twenties or thirties with active or convalescent COVID-19. Both conserved end residues are part of each CDR3. D genes are given only for firm matches. Clone size is shown for a subset of rows, as once, few, many or a class of expanded clone.

v_gene: TRBV4-1; abundance: NA; j_gene: TRBJ2-7; d_gene: TRBD2; CDR3aa: CASSRDSLAGGPQQYF; CDR3nt: TGCGCCAGCAGCCGAGATTCACTAGCGGGGGGTCCCCAGCAGTACTTC
v_gene: TRBV5-1; abundance: NA; j_gene: TRBJ2-1; d_gene: NA; CDR3aa: CASSPGTNNEQFF; CDR3nt: TGCGCCAGCAGCCCGGGAACAAACAATGAGCAGTTCTTC
v_gene: TRBV5-4; abundance: NA; j_gene: TRBJ2-1; d_gene: TRBD1; CDR3aa: CASSSSGTVNEQFF; CDR3nt: TGTGCCAGCAGCAGCTCCGGGACAGTAAATGAGCAGTTCTTC
v_gene: TRBV20-1; abundance: once; j_gene: TRBJ1-4; d_gene: TRBD1; CDR3aa: CSASFAGGDEKLFF; CDR3nt: TGCAGTGCTAGTTTTGCAGGGGGCGATGAAAAACTGTTTTTT
v_gene: TRBV9; abundance: NA; j_gene: TRBJ1-1; d_gene: NA; CDR3aa: CASSVVARGNTEAFF; CDR3nt: TGTGCCAGCAGCGTAGTCGCTCGGGGGAACACTGAAGCTTTCTTT
v_gene: TRBV25-1; abundance: NA; j_gene: TRBJ2-6; d_gene: TRBD1; CDR3aa: CASSDSTGSTGANVLTF; CDR3nt: TGTGCCAGCAGTGATTCGACAGGGTCGACCGGGGCCAACGTCCTGACTTTC
v_gene: TRBV5-1; abundance: NA; j_gene: TRBJ2-5; d_gene: TRBD2; CDR3aa: CASSLVASGSGQETQYF; CDR3nt: TGCGCCAGCAGCTTGGTCGCTAGCGGGAGTGGTCAAGAGACCCAGTACTTC
v_gene: TRBV18; abundance: NA; j_gene: TRBJ1-1; d_gene: TRBD1; CDR3aa: CASSTTGMNTEAFF; CDR3nt: TGTGCCAGCTCAACGACAGGGATGAACACTGAAGCTTTCTTT
v_gene: TRBV9; abundance: NA; j_gene: TRBJ1-2; d_gene: NA; CDR3aa: CASSPDSNYGYTF; CDR3nt: TGTGCCAGCAGCCCCGACAGTAACTATGGCTACACCTTC
v_gene: TRBV12-1; abundance: NA; j_gene: TRBJ2-5; d_gene: NA; CDR3aa: CASSPSDRVVCGETQYF; CDR3nt: TGTGCCAGCAGCCCCTCCGACAGGGTTGTTTGTGGGGAGACCCAGTACTTC
v_gene: TRBV24-1; abundance: NA; j_gene: TRBJ1-5; d_gene: TRBD1; CDR3aa: CATSDIAGRTGFVLGQPQHF; CDR3nt: TGTGCCACCAGTGATATCGCAGGCCGGACAGGATTCGTACTCGGGCAGCCCCAGCATTTT
v_gene: TRBV10-3; abundance: NA; j_gene: TRBJ2-7; d_gene: NA; CDR3aa: CAISAPGSSEQYF; CDR3nt: TGTGCCATCAGCGCCCCCGGTTCGTCCGAGCAGTACTTC
v_gene: TRBV9; abundance: NA; j_gene: TRBJ2-5; d_gene: NA; CDR3aa: CASSEHRVGETQYF; CDR3nt: TGTGCCAGCAGCGAACACAGGGTGGGAGAGACCCAGTACTTC
v_gene: TRBV29-1; abundance: NA; j_gene: TRBJ2-3; d_gene: NA; CDR3aa: CSVFLHSGQAEVPAQYF; CDR3nt: TGCAGCGTTTTTTTGCATAGCGGACAGGCGGAAGTCCCAGCGCAGTATTTT
v_gene: TRBV19; abundance: once; j_gene: TRBJ1-3; d_gene: TRBD1; CDR3aa: CASSDVGTGVPLSGNTIYF; CDR3nt: TGTGCCAGTAGTGACGTCGGGACAGGGGTCCCCCTCTCTGGAAACACCATATATTTT
v_gene: TRBV5-4; abundance: NA; j_gene: TRBJ2-2; d_gene: TRBD2; CDR3aa: CASSLGTSGGANTGELFF; CDR3nt: TGTGCCAGCAGCTTGGGGACTAGCGGGGGTGCGAACACCGGGGAGCTGTTTTTT
v_gene: TRBV4-1; abundance: NA; j_gene: TRBJ1-1; d_gene: NA; CDR3aa: CASSQQGTEAFF; CDR3nt: TGCGCCAGCAGCCAGCAGGGCACTGAAGCTTTCTTT
v_gene: TRBV2; abundance: NA; j_gene: TRBJ2-2; d_gene: TRBD2; CDR3aa: CASTEDLAGDGELFF; CDR3nt: TGTGCCAGCACCGAGGATCTAGCGGGGGACGGGGAGCTGTTTTTT
v_gene: TRBV5-6; abundance: NA; j_gene: TRBJ1-1; d_gene: NA; CDR3aa: CASSLRGTGNTEAFF; CDR3nt: TGTGCCAGCAGCTTGAGGGGTACCGGGAACACTGAAGCTTTCTTT
v_gene: TRBV2; abundance: once; j_gene: TRBJ1-5; d_gene: NA; CDR3aa: CASNTEGGRPQHF; CDR3nt: TGTGCCAGCAACACCGAGGGTGGAAGGCCCCAGCATTTT
v_gene: TRBV6-7; abundance: NA; j_gene: TRBJ2-7; d_gene: NA; CDR3aa: CASSYGDTKNPYEQYF; CDR3nt: TGTGCCAGCAGTTACGGGGACACCAAAAACCCCTACGAGCAGTACTTC
v_gene: TRBV14; abundance: NA; j_gene: TRBJ1-2; d_gene: TRBD1; CDR3aa: CASSQVIGTGLHGYTF; CDR3nt: TGTGCCAGCAGCCAAGTTATCGGGACAGGGTTGCATGGCTACACCTTC
v_gene: TRBV12-5; abundance: once; j_gene: TRBJ2-1; d_gene: TRBD2; CDR3aa: CASGLGLAGENEQFF; CDR3nt: TGTGCTAGTGGTTTGGGACTAGCGGGAGAAAATGAGCAGTTCTTC
v_gene: TRBV11-2; abundance: NA; j_gene: TRBJ1-2; d_gene: TRBD1; CDR3aa: CASSLEPGQANYGYTF; CDR3nt: TGTGCCAGCAGCTTAGAACCGGGACAGGCTAACTATGGCTACACCTTC
v_gene: TRBV9; abundance: NA; j_gene: TRBJ2-7; d_gene: NA; CDR3aa: CASSVGDFNSYEQYF; CDR3nt: TGTGCCAGCAGCGTGGGGGACTTCAACTCCTACGAGCAGTACTTC
v_gene: TRBV3-1/TRBV3-2; abundance: NA; j_gene: TRBJ2-1; d_gene: NA; CDR3aa: CASSPVLGGSYNEQFF; CDR3nt: TGTGCCAGCAGCCCGGTCCTCGGGGGATCCTACAATGAGCAGTTCTTC
v_gene: TRBV18; abundance: NA; j_gene: TRBJ1-4; d_gene: NA; CDR3aa: CASSQRVGGEKLFF; CDR3nt: TGTGCCAGCTCACAGAGAGTCGGGGGGGAAAAACTGTTTTTT
v_gene: TRBV7-9; abundance: NA; j_gene: TRBJ1-3; d_gene: NA; CDR3aa: CASSLASRPSGNTIYF; CDR3nt: TGTGCCAGCAGCTTAGCAAGCAGACCTAGTGGAAACACCATATATTTT
v_gene: TRBV18; abundance: NA; j_gene: TRBJ1-1; d_gene: TRBD1; CDR3aa: CASSGPGQWDAFF; CDR3nt: TGTGCCAGCTCAGGACCGGGACAGTGGGACGCTTTCTTT
v_gene: TRBV21-1; abundance: NA; j_gene: TRBJ2-3; d_gene: NA; CDR3aa: CASSKKESRGPSTDTQYF; CDR3nt: TGTGCCAGCAGCAAAAAGGAGAGCAGGGGGCCTAGCACAGATACGCAGTATTTT
v_gene: TRBV20-1; abundance: once; j_gene: TRBJ2-3; d_gene: NA; CDR3aa: CSCVSTDTQYF; CDR3nt: TGCAGTTGCGTCAGCACAGATACGCAGTATTTT
v_gene: TRBV19; abundance: NA; j_gene: TRBJ1-1; d_gene: NA; CDR3aa: CASSYKNTEAFF; CDR3nt: TGTGCCAGTAGTTACAAGAACACTGAAGCTTTCTTT
v_gene: TRBV19; abundance: NA; j_gene: TRBJ1-1; d_gene: NA; CDR3aa: CASSITGNTEAFF; CDR3nt: TGTGCCAGTAGTATCACAGGGAACACTGAAGCTTTCTTT
v_gene: TRBV10-3; abundance: NA; j_gene: TRBJ2-6; d_gene: NA; CDR3aa: CAISESPGSGANVLTF; CDR3nt: TGTGCCATCAGTGAGTCTCCAGGCTCTGGGGCCAACGTCCTGACTTTC
v_gene: TRBV5-1; abundance: NA; j_gene: TRBJ1-1; d_gene: NA; CDR3aa: CASSLAGDTGMNTEAFF; CDR3nt: TGCGCCAGCAGCTTGGCCGGGGATACGGGAATGAACACTGAAGCTTTCTTT
v_gene: TRBV12-3/TRBV12-4; abundance: NA; j_gene: TRBJ1-3; d_gene: NA; CDR3aa: CASNPLSNTIYF; CDR3nt: TGTGCCAGCAACCCCCTTAGCAACACCATATATTTT
v_gene: TRBV3-1/TRBV3-2; abundance: NA; j_gene: TRBJ1-2; d_gene: NA; CDR3aa: CASSQVEDSNYGYTF; CDR3nt: TGTGCCAGCAGCCAAGTTGAGGATTCTAACTATGGCTACACCTTC
v_gene: TRBV5-1; abundance: few; j_gene: TRBJ1-2; d_gene: TRBD1; CDR3aa: CASSFGTGYPDYGYTF; CDR3nt: TGCGCCAGCAGCTTTGGGACAGGGTACCCCGACTATGGCTACACCTTC
v_gene: TRBV10-2; abundance: NA; j_gene: TRBJ2-7; d_gene: TRBD1; CDR3aa: CASSESRGQTHAYEQYF; CDR3nt: TGCGCCAGCAGTGAGTCTAGGGGACAGACACACGCCTACGAGCAGTACTTC
v_gene: TRBV19; abundance: NA; j_gene: TRBJ1-4; d_gene: NA; CDR3aa: CASKKGAANEKLFF; CDR3nt: TGTGCCAGTAAAAAGGGAGCAGCTAATGAAAAACTGTTTTTT
v_gene: TRBV29-1; abundance: NA; j_gene: TRBJ1-1; d_gene: NA; CDR3aa: CSVEVPRRDTEAFF; CDR3nt: TGCAGCGTTGAGGTCCCGCGCAGGGACACTGAAGCTTTCTTT
v_gene: TRBV14; abundance: NA; j_gene: TRBJ2-7; d_gene: NA; CDR3aa: CASSRLARLEQYF; CDR3nt: TGTGCCAGCAGCCGTCTAGCGCGGCTCGAGCAGTACTTC
v_gene: TRBV9; abundance: few; j_gene: TRBJ2-2; d_gene: TRBD2; CDR3aa: CASSYGLADTGELFF; CDR3nt: TGTGCCAGCAGCTACGGGCTAGCGGACACCGGGGAGCTGTTTTTT
v_gene: TRBV13; abundance: NA; j_gene: TRBJ2-3; d_gene: TRBD2; CDR3aa: CASSLGGLAGARTDTQYF; CDR3nt: TGTGCCAGCAGCTTAGGGGGACTAGCGGGGGCGCGCACAGATACGCAGTATTTT
v_gene: TRBV6-5; abundance: NA; j_gene: TRBJ1-1; d_gene: NA; CDR3aa: CASSYGGGGPPEAFF; CDR3nt: TGTGCCAGCAGTTACGGCGGGGGTGGTCCCCCTGAAGCTTTCTTT
v_gene: TRBV6-5; abundance: NA; j_gene: TRBJ2-7; d_gene: TRBD1; CDR3aa: CASSRTGMLYEQYF; CDR3nt: TGTGCCAGCTCACGGACAGGGATGCTCTACGAGCAGTACTTC
v_gene: TRBV3-1/TRBV3-2; abundance: NA; j_gene: TRBJ1-5; d_gene: TRBD1; CDR3aa: CASSQSGTGGDQPQHF; CDR3nt: TGTGCCAGCAGCCAGTCCGGGACAGGGGGTGACCAGCCCCAGCATTTT
v_gene: TRBV28; abundance: NA; j_gene: TRBJ1-3; d_gene: TRBD1; CDR3aa: CASSWTGNSGNTIYF; CDR3nt: TGTGCCAGCAGTTGGACAGGAAACTCTGGAAACACCATATATTTT
v_gene: TRBV5-1; abundance: few; j_gene: TRBJ2-2; d_gene: TRBD1; CDR3aa: CASSLRTGGNTGELFF; CDR3nt: TGCGCCAGCAGCTTGCGGACAGGGGGCAACACCGGGGAGCTGTTTTTT
v_gene: TRBV19; abundance: once; j_gene: TRBJ1-5; d_gene: NA; CDR3aa: CASRNRQGNQPQHF; CDR3nt: TGTGCCAGTAGAAATCGACAGGGCAATCAGCCCCAGCATTTT
v_gene: TRBV6-5; abundance: NA; j_gene: TRBJ2-7; d_gene: NA; CDR3aa: CASSYSRSGSYEQYF; CDR3nt: TGTGCCAGCAGTTACTCGCGTTCCGGGAGCTACGAGCAGTACTTC
v_gene: TRBV6-5; abundance: once; j_gene: TRBJ2-1; d_gene: NA; CDR3aa: CASSSQGNPYNEQFF; CDR3nt: TGTGCCAGCAGCTCGCAGGGGAACCCCTACAATGAGCAGTTCTTC
v_gene: TRBV7-9; abundance: NA; j_gene: TRBJ1-3; d_gene: NA; CDR3aa: CASSSGNTIYF; CDR3nt: TGTGCCAGCAGCTCAGGAAACACCATATATTTT
v_gene: TRBV5-1; abundance: once; j_gene: TRBJ2-7; d_gene: NA; CDR3aa: CASSETWAGVSEQYF; CDR3nt: TGCGCCAGCAGCGAAACTTGGGCAGGGGTAAGCGAGCAGTACTTC